Included here is one T cell receptor beta chain sequence, with context. The source of the sample is a study of blood T cell repertoires in COVID-19. For the study at large: From T cells, B-cell-depleted T cells, or PBMCs came the material, which was cDNA or gDNA.

Profiling relied on immunoSEQ multiplex PCR, and the TCRdb table lists in-frame clones only, not all of them. The sample consists of tens of thousands of clones, approximately 80% of them appearing once. This CDR3 has 12 amino acids. Germline assignment: CDR1 LNHNV and CDR2 YYDKDF (reference sequence). Trimming cost V 8 bases and J 3 bases, with 10 bases left between them. Sequencing was carried out using peripheral blood. This TCR was recovered from a man aged 25-40 years with COVID-19, enrolled during active disease. The rearrangement joins TRBV15 to TRBJ2-5, with a tentative D call TRBD1 (6 bases). The CDR3, as DNA: TGTGCCACCGGGAACAGGGAAGAGACCCAGTACTTC. Protein product: CATGNREETQYF.